These 25 T cell receptor beta chains came from one sample sequenced in a study of cytomegalovirus exposure and HLA in healthy donors. In the PCR, 60 Vbeta and 13 Jbeta primers were used. TCRdb's copy holds only in-frame clones and misses some; the assay was immunoSEQ multiplex PCR. Here the sample spans under 100,000 clones, 60% to 85% being singletons. Sequencing was carried out using PBMCs. These receptors originate from a man aged 18 to 29 in good health and CMV-seropositive.

This clone came up a few times. The V call is TRBV6-5, the J call TRBJ1-1; weak D call: TRBD1 (5 bases). Germline V gene sequence: CDR1 MNHEY, CDR2 SVGAGI. The ends were cut back, 6 bases at V and 0 bases at J, with 14 bases in the middle. The CDR3 totals 15 residues. In DNA, the CDR3 is TGTGCCAGCAGGGCACATGGGGCAGTGAACACTGAAGCTTTCTTT. Translated, it gives CASRAHGAVNTEAFF.

V and J are TRBV7-2 and TRBJ1-1; 8 positions match TRBD1. Germline V gene sequence: CDR1 SGHTA, CDR2 FQGNSA. CDR3 length equals 13 residues. Trimming cost V 5 bases and J 3 bases; bases outside gene matches: 2. The CDR3 reads CASSPGGYTEAFF. As DNA, the CDR3 is TGTGCCAGCAGCCCAGGGGGCTACACTGAAGCTTTCTTT.

This clone has just a few counts. This chain links TRBV6-5 with TRBJ2-7; 8 nucleotides line up with TRBD2. This CDR3 has 15 residues. Germline V CDR1 and CDR2: MNHEY, SVGAGI. J lost 3 bases, V lost 5 bases, and 9 bases had no gene match. The CDR3 here is CASSPGLAPYYEQYF. The CDR3 DNA follows: TGTGCCAGCAGTCCTGGACTAGCACCTTACTACGAGCAGTACTTC.

The rearrangement links TRBV28 to TRBJ2-2; maybe TRBD1 (6 bases). The CDR3 has 13 residues. With 4 bases removed from V and 3 bases from J, the gap between germline ends came to 6 bases. Per the germline V gene, CDR1 is MDHEN and CDR2 is SYDVKM. CDR3 coding DNA: TGTGCCAGCAGTTCAGGGGACACCGGGGAGCTGTTTTTT. Its protein is CASSSGDTGELFF.

This chain connects TRBV13 to TRBJ1-2; D is unclear. The CDR3 length is 16 residues. The V and J ends lost 3 bases and 0 bases respectively, with 14 bases between them. Germline loops: CDR1 PRHDT, CDR2 FYEKMQ (reference sequence). In nucleotides, the CDR3 is TGTGCCAGCAGCTTGGAGGGAATGCGCGCTAACTATGGCTACACCTTC. The encoded protein is CASSLEGMRANYGYTF.

CDR3 in amino acids: CVTGVSNYGYTF. The CDR3 DNA reads as TGTGTAACCGGGGTGTCTAACTATGGCTACACCTTC. The rearrangement links TRBV6-1 to TRBJ1-2; no clear D. From germline, CDR1 is MNHNS and CDR2 SASEGT. The CDR3 consists of 12 residues.

The V gene is TRBV5-4, the J gene TRBJ2-7; 10 bases map to TRBD2. The CDR3 has 15 residues. Germline-derived CDR1 and CDR2 are SGHNT and YYREEE (reference sequence). The V and J ends lost 0 bases and 8 bases, in that order; junction bases with no gene match: 8. The CDR3 DNA reads as TGTGCCAGCAGCTTGGGGGGACTAGCGTCGTTCCAGCAGTACTTC. Its translation: CASSLGGLASFQQYF.

This chain connects TRBV28 to TRBJ1-5; D perhaps matches TRBD1 (6 bases). This CDR3 spans 13 amino acids. CDR1 is MDHEN, CDR2 SYDVKM, per germline. V was shortened by 5 bases and J by 3 bases, with 8 bases between the two germline ends. CDR3 region: CASSGQLNQPQHF. Written as DNA, the CDR3 is TGTGCCAGCAGTGGACAGCTCAATCAGCCCCAGCATTTT. Looking up the rest from reference TRBV28 and TRBJ1-5 gives the full variable domain: DVKVTQSSRYLVKRTGEKVFLECVQDMDHENMFWYRQDPGLGLRLIYFSYDVKMKEKGDIPEGYSVSREKKERFSLILESASTNQTSMYLCASSGQLNQPQHFGDGTRLSIL.

J is TRBJ1-1 and V is TRBV6-1; D is ambiguous. Germline V gene lookup returns CDR1 MNHNS and CDR2 SASEGT. There are 14 residues in the CDR3. V was pared by 4 bases and J by 1 base, with 10 bases between. CDR3 in DNA: TGTGCCAGCAGTGGCCCGGAGAGGAACACTGAAGCTTTCTTT. As protein: CASSGPERNTEAFF.

The chain employs TRBV14 and TRBJ2-1, with TRBD2 matching 12 bases. Germline assignment: CDR1 SGHDN and CDR2 FVKESK. Trimming at V came to 2 bases and at J to 9 bases, leaving 2 bases not matched to a gene. The CDR3 loop spans 14 amino acids. The chain's CDR3 is CASSQWTSGVEQFF. The CDR3, as DNA: TGTGCCAGCAGCCAATGGACTAGCGGGGTTGAGCAGTTCTTC.

The gene calls are TRBV29-1 and TRBJ2-2, with 9 bases aligning to TRBD2. CDR3 size: 14 residues. V shed 6 bases, J shed 1 base, and the junction held 3 bases outside the gene matches. CDR1 and CDR2 (germline): SQVTM, ANQGSEA. In DNA, the CDR3 is TGCAGCGTCAGACTAGCGGAGAACACCGGGGAGCTGTTTTTT. Translated, it gives CSVRLAENTGELFF.

The chain recombines TRBV11-1 with TRBJ2-1; D is unresolved. Per germline, CDR1 SGHAT and CDR2 FQDESV (reference sequence). CDR3 size: 14 residues. The V gene lost 3 bases and the J gene lost 3 bases, with 9 bases spanning the gap. CDR3 loop: CASSFRRGYNEQFF. The CDR3 DNA sequence: TGTGCCAGCAGCTTCCGTCGCGGCTACAATGAGCAGTTCTTC. Together with reference TRBV11-1 and TRBJ2-1, the CDR3 gives the full variable domain: EAEVAQSPRYKITEKSQAVAFWCDPISGHATLYWYRQILGQGPELLVQFQDESVVDDSQLPKDRFSAERLKGVDSTLKIQPAELGDSAMYLCASSFRRGYNEQFFGPGTRLTVL.

This clone has more than one count but fewer than ten. The chain employs TRBV5-8 and TRBJ1-5; no clear D gene. CDR3 length: 11 amino acids. In germline, CDR1 is SGHTS, CDR2 YDEGEE. Trimming cost V 3 bases and J 4 bases, with 2 bases left between them. CDR3 in DNA: TGTGCCAGCAGCTCTAATCAGCCCCAGCATTTT. This codes for CASSSNQPQHF.

J is TRBJ2-7 and V is TRBV2, with 7 nucleotides matching TRBD2. Germline V CDR1 and CDR2: SNHLY, FYNNEI. The ends lost 6 bases at V and 9 bases at J; junction bases unmatched: 20. The CDR3 is made up of 16 amino acids. CDR3 protein: CASRAPLAASSQGQYF. Written as DNA, the CDR3 is TGTGCCAGCAGGGCCCCGCTAGCGGCGTCCTCCCAGGGGCAGTACTTC.

The chain combines TRBV4-1 with TRBJ2-1, with D maybe TRBD2 (5 bases). Germline lookup yields CDR1 MGHRA and CDR2 YSYEKL. Trimming took 6 bases from V and 4 from J, leaving 22 bases between them. The CDR3 is made up of 17 amino acids. CDR3 in amino acids: CASRLRAGLETYNEQFF. CDR3 coding DNA: TGCGCCAGCAGACTACGGGCTGGACTTGAAACTTACAATGAGCAGTTCTTC.

The rearrangement links TRBV18 to TRBJ1-5, with 10 bases identical to TRBD1. The V gene's germline CDR1 is KGHSH and CDR2 LQKENI. The J segment lost 4 bases and the V segment lost 6 bases, leaving 3 bases of the junction unmatched. This CDR3 is 14 amino acids long. The CDR3 nucleotides read TGTGCCAGCTCCGGGACAGGGGATAATCAGCCCCAGCATTTT. Its protein is CASSGTGDNQPQHF.

The rearrangement joins TRBV11-3 to TRBJ2-2; 7 bases match TRBD1. J lost 4 bases, V lost 3 bases, and 5 bases had no gene match. In germline, CDR1 is SGHNT, CDR2 YENEEA. CDR3 length equals 15 residues. The CDR3 DNA follows: TGTGCCAGCAGCTTGGCAGGGGGTAGCACCGGGGAGCTGTTTTTT. It codes for CASSLAGGSTGELFF.

The chain recombines TRBV29-1 with TRBJ2-7; 7 nucleotides match TRBD1. Germline V gene sequence: CDR1 SQVTM, CDR2 ANQGSEA. The length of the CDR3 is 14 residues. The V and J ends lost 5 bases and 0 bases, in that order; junction bases with no gene match: 7. The CDR3 DNA follows: TGCAGCGTTTTGAGACAGGGTCTCTCCTACGAGCAGTACTTC. Its protein product is CSVLRQGLSYEQYF.

The chain couples TRBV28 to TRBJ1-1; D is perhaps TRBD1 (5 bases). The CDR3 is 13 residues long. Trimming removed 5 bases at V and 5 bases at J, with 12 bases between. Per germline, CDR1 MDHEN and CDR2 SYDVKM. The CDR3 reads CASSPTRVTEAFF. CDR3 nucleotides: TGTGCCAGCAGTCCGACCAGGGTAACTGAAGCTTTCTTT.

As for this clone: Other nucleotide sequences in the sample specify the same CDR3. CDR3 amino acids: CASSQDGLDQETQYF. In DNA form, the CDR3 reads TGTGCCAGCAGCCAGGATGGGCTGGACCAAGAGACCCAGTACTTC. The rearrangement links TRBV4-2 to TRBJ2-5, with D hard to call. V lost 3 bases and J 0 bases, leaving 11 bases between the germline ends. The germline V gene encodes CDR1 LGHNA and CDR2 YNFKEQ. CDR3 length equals 15 residues.

The CDR3, as DNA: TGTGCCAGCAGAGAGGGTACTATCTACGAGCAGTACTTC. Its translation is CASREGTIYEQYF. This chain links TRBV7-9 with TRBJ2-7; D perhaps matches TRBD2 (5 bases). CDR1 is SEHNR, CDR2 FQNEAQ, per germline (reference sequence). Trimming cost V 6 bases and J 3 bases, with 12 bases left between them. The CDR3 contains 13 residues.

The chain carries TRBV5-6 and TRBJ1-1, with D maybe TRBD1 (5 bases). Deletions cut 2 bases from V and 3 bases from J, with 8 bases between. Germline values: CDR1 SGHDT, CDR2 YYEEEE. The CDR3 consists of 13 residues. Written as DNA, the CDR3 is TGTGCCAGCAGCTTCGGGGGGGACACTGAAGCTTTCTTT. As protein: CASSFGGDTEAFF.

The chain joins TRBV4-1 to TRBJ2-7; D not certain. The CDR3 length is 18 residues. Germline V CDR1 and CDR2: MGHRA, YSYEKL. The ends were cut back, 1 base at V and 3 bases at J, with 22 bases in the middle. CDR3 residues: CASSQGIPPIGSYYEQYF. The CDR3 DNA reads TGCGCCAGCAGCCAAGGAATCCCCCCAATTGGTTCCTACTACGAGCAGTACTTC.

The chain links TRBV5-4 to TRBJ1-1, with D possibly matching TRBD1 (5 bases). CDR1 and CDR2 (germline): SGHNT, YYREEE (reference sequence). Trimming left V 4 bases short and J 0 bases short, with 10 bases between. This CDR3 has 14 amino acids. This CDR3 is CASSTQGMNTEAFF. The CDR3 DNA reads as TGTGCCAGCAGCACCCAGGGCATGAACACTGAAGCTTTCTTT.

The gene calls are TRBV29-1 and TRBJ1-1; D remains unclear. V was trimmed by 7 bases and J by 7 bases, leaving 13 bases between them. The CDR3 consists of 11 residues. Germline-derived CDR1 and CDR2 are SQVTM and ANQGSEA. The CDR3 nucleotides are TGCAGCGCGAATCGGGGAGTTGAAGCTTTCTTT. Residues: CSANRGVEAFF.